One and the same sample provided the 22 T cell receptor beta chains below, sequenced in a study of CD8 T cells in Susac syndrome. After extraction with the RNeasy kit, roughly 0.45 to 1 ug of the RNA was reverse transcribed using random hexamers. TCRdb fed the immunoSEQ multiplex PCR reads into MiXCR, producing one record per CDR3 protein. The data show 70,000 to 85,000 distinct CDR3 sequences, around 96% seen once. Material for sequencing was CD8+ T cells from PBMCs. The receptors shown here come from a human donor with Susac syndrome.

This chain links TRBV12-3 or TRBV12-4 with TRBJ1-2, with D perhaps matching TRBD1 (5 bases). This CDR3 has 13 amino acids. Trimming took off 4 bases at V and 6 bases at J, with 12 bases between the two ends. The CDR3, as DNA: TGTGCCAGCAGTTCGTCTGGGGGAAATGGCTACACCTTC. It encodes CASSSSGGNGYTF.

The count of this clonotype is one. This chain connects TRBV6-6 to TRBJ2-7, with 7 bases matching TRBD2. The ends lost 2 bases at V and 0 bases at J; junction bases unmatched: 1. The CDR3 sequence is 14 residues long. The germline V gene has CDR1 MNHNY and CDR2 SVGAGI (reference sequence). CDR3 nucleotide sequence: TGTGCCAGCAGTTACAGCGGGACCTCCTACGAGCAGTACTTC. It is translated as CASSYSGTSYEQYF.

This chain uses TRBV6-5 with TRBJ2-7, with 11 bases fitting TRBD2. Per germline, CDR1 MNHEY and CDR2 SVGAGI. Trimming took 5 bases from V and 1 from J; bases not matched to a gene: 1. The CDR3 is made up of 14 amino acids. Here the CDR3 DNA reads TGTGCCAGCAGTCTAGCGGGAGGATCCTACGAGCAGTACTTC. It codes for CASSLAGGSYEQYF.

The CDR3 spells CSARGWIQGAQDTF. The CDR3 DNA sequence: TGCAGTGCTAGGGGTTGGATACAGGGGGCGCAGGACACCTTC. The chain couples TRBV20-1 to TRBJ1-2; TRBD1 aligns across 9 bases. In germline, CDR1 is DFQATT, CDR2 SNEGSKA (reference sequence). After removal of 3 bases from V and 12 bases from J, the junction contained 14 bases not matched to a gene. This CDR3 has 14 residues.

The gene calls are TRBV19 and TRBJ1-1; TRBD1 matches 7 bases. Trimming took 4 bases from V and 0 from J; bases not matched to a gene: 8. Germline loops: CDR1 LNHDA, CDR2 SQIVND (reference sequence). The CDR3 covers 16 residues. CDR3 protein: CASSTGDSAMNTEAFF. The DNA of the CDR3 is TGTGCCAGTAGTACCGGGGACAGCGCCATGAACACTGAAGCTTTCTTT.

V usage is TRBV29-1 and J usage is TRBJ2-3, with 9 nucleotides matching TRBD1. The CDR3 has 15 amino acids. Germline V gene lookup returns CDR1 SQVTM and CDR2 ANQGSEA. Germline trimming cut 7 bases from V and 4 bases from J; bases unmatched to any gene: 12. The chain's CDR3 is CSGDMGQGGPDTQYF. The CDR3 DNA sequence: TGCAGCGGGGACATGGGACAGGGAGGCCCAGATACGCAGTATTTT.

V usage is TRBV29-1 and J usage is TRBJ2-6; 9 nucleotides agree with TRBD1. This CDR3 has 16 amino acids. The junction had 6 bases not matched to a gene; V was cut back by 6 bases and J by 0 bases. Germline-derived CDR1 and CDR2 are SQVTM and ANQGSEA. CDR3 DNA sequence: TGCAGCGTGGGGGACAGGGACAGCTCTGGGGCCAACGTCCTGACTTTC. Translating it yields CSVGDRDSSGANVLTF. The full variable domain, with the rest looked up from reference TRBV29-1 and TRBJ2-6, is SAVISQKPSRDICQRGTSLTIQCQVDSQVTMMFWYRQQPGQSLTLIATANQGSEATYESGFVIDKFPISRPNLTFSTLTVSNMSPEDSSIYLCSVGDRDSSGANVLTFGAGSRLTVL.

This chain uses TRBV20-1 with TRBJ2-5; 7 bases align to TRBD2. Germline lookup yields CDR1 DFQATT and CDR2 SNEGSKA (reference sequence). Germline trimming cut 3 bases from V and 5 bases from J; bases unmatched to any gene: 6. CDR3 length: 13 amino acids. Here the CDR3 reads CSARTSSWETQYF. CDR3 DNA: TGCAGTGCTAGGACTAGCTCCTGGGAGACCCAGTACTTC.

The CDR3 DNA follows: TGTGCCGGCGGGGCGGACTATGGCTACACCTTC. It specifies CAGGADYGYTF. This sequence joins TRBV2 and TRBJ1-2, with D tentatively TRBD1 (5 bases). The CDR3 is 11 residues long. V was cut by 11 bases and J by 3 bases, with 10 bases left in between. From germline, CDR1 is SNHLY and CDR2 FYNNEI.

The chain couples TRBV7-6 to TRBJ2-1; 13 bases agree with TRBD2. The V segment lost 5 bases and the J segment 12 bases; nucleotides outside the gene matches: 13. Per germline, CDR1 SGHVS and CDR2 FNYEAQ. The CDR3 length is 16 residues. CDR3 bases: TGTGCCAGCAGCCCCCCCGGGACTAGCGGGGTGGGTTTGCAGTTCTTC. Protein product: CASSPPGTSGVGLQFF.

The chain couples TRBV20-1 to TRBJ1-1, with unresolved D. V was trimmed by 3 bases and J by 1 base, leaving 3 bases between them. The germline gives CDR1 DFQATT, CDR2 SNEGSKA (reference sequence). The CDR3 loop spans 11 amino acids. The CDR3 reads CSASRNTEAFF. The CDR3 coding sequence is TGCAGTGCTAGCAGGAACACTGAAGCTTTCTTT.

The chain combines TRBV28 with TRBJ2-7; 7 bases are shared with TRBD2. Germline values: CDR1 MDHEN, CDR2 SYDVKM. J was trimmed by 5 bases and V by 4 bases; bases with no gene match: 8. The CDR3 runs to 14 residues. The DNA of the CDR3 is TGTGCCAGCAGTTGGTACGGACTAGGCCACGAGCAGTACTTC. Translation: CASSWYGLGHEQYF.

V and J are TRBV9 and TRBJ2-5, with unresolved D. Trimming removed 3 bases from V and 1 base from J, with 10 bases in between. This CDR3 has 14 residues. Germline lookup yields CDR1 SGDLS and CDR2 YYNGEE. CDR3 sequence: CASSAPLTQETQYF. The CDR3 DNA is TGTGCCAGCAGCGCGCCCCTCACCCAAGAGACCCAGTACTTC.

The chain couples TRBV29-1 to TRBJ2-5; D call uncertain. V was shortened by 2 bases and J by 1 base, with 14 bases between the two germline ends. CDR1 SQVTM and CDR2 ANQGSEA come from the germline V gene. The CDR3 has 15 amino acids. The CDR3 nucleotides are TGCAGCGTTGAAAATCCCGGGCCCTCCCAAGAGACCCAGTACTTC. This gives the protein CSVENPGPSQETQYF. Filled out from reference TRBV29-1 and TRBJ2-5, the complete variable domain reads SAVISQKPSRDICQRGTSLTIQCQVDSQVTMMFWYRQQPGQSLTLIATANQGSEATYESGFVIDKFPISRPNLTFSTLTVSNMSPEDSSIYLCSVENPGPSQETQYFGPGTRLLVL.

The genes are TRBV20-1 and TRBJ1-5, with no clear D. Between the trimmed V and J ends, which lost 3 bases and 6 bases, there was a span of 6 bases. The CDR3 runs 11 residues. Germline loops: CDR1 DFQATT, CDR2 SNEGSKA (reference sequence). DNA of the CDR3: TGCAGTGCTAGGTTCGGTCAGCCCCAGCATTTT. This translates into CSARFGQPQHF.

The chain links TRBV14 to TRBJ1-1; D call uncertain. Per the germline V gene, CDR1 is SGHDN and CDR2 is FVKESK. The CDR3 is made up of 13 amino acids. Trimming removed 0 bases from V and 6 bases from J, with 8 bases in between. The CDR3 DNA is TGTGCCAGCAGCCAAGATGTGGGGTCTGAAGCTTTCTTT. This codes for CASSQDVGSEAFF.

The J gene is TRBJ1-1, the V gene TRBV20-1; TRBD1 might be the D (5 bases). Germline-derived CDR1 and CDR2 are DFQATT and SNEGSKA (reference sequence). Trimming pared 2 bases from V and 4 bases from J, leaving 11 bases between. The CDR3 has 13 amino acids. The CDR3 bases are TGCAGTGCTAGAAAATGGGGGGGCACTGAAGCTTTCTTT. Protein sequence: CSARKWGGTEAFF.

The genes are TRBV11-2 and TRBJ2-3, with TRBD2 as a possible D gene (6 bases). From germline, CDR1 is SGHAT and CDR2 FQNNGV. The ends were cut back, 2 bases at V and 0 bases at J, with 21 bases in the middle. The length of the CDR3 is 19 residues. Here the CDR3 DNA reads TGTGCCAGCAGCTTAACGACCGAGGGGACTCTCGATAGCACAGATACGCAGTATTTT. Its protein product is CASSLTTEGTLDSTDTQYF. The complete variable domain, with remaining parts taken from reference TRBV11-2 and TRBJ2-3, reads EAGVAQSPRYKIIEKRQSVAFWCNPISGHATLYWYQQILGQGPKLLIQFQNNGVVDDSQLPKDRFSAERLKGVDSTLKIQPAKLEDSAVYLCASSLTTEGTLDSTDTQYFGPGTRLTVL.

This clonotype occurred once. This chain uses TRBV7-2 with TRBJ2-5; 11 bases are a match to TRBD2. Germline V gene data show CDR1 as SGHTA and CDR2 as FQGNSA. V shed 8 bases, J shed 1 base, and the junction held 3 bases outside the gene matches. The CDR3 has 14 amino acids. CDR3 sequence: CASASGRFQETQYF. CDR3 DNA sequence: TGTGCCAGCGCTAGCGGGAGGTTCCAAGAGACCCAGTACTTC.

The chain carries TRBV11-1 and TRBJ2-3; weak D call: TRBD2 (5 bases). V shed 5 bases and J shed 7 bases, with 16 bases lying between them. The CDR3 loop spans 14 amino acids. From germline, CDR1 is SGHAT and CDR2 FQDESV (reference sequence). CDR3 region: CASSIEGVVHTQYF. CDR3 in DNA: TGTGCCAGCAGCATCGAGGGCGTAGTCCATACGCAGTATTTT. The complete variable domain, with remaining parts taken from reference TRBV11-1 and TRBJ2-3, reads EAEVAQSPRYKITEKSQAVAFWCDPISGHATLYWYRQILGQGPELLVQFQDESVVDDSQLPKDRFSAERLKGVDSTLKIQPAELGDSAMYLCASSIEGVVHTQYFGPGTRLTVL.

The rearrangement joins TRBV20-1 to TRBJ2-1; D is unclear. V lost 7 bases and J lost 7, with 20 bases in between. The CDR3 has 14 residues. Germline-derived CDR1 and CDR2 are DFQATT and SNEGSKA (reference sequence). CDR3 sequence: CSVRLPSPENEQFF. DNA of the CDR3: TGCAGTGTTCGGCTTCCATCCCCGGAGAATGAGCAGTTCTTC.

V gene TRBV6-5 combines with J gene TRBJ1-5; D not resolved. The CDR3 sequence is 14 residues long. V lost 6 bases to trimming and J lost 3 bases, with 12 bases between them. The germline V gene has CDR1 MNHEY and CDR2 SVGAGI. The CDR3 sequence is CASSPTGLNQPQHF. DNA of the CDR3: TGTGCCAGCAGCCCCACCGGGCTCAATCAGCCCCAGCATTTT.